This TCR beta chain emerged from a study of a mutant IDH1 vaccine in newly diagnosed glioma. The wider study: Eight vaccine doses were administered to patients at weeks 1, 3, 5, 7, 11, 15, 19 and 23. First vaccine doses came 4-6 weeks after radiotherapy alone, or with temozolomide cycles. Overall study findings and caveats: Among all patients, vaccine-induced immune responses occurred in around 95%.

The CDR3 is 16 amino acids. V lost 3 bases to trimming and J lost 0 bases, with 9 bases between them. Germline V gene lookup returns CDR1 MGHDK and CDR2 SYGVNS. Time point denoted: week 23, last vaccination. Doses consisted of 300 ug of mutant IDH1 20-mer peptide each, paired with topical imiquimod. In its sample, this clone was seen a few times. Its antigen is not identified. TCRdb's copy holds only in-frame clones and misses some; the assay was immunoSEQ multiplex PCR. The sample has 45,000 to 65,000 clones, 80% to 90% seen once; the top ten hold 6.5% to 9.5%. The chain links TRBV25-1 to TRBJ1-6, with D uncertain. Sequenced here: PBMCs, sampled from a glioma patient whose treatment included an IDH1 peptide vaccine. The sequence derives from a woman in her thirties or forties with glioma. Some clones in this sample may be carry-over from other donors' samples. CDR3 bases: TGTGCCAGCAGTGAGGGTGGAGACTCCTATAATTCACCCCTCCACTTT. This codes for CASSEGGDSYNSPLHF.